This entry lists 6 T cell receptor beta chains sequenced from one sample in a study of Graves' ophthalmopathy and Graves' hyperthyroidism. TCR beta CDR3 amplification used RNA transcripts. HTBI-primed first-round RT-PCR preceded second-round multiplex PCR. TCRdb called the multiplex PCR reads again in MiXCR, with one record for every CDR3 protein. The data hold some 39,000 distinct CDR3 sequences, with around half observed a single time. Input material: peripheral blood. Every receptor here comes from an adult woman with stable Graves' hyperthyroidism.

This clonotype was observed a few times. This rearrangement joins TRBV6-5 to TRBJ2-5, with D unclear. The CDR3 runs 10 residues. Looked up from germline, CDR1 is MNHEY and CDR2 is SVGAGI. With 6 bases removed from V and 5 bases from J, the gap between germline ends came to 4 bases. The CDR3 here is CASREETQYF. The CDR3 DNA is TGTGCCAGCAGGGAGGAGACCCAGTACTTC.

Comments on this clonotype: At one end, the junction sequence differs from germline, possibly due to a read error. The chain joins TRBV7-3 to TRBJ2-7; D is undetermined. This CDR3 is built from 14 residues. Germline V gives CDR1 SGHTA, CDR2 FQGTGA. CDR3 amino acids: CASSRRTDPYERYF. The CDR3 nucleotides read TGTGCCAGCAGCCGCCGGACGGATCCCTACGAGCGGTACTTC.

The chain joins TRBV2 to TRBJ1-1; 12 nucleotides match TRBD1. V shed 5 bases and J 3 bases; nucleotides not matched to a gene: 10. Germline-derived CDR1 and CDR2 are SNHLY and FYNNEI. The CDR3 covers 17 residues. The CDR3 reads CASSLAGTGGLDTEAFF. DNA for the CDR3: TGTGCCAGCAGTTTAGCCGGGACAGGGGGCTTAGACACTGAAGCTTTCTTT.

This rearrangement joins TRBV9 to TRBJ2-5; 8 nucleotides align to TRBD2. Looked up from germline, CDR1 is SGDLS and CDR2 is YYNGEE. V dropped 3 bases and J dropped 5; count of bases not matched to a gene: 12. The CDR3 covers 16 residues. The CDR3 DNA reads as TGTGCCAGCAGCGAAAGGACCGAGCGGGGGAGGGAGACCCAGTACTTC. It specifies CASSERTERGRETQYF. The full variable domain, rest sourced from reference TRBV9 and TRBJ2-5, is DSGVTQTPKHLITATGQRVTLRCSPRSGDLSVYWYQQSLDQGLQFLIQYYNGEERAKGNILERFSAQQFPDLHSELNLSSLELGDSALYFCASSERTERGRETQYFGPGTRLLVL.

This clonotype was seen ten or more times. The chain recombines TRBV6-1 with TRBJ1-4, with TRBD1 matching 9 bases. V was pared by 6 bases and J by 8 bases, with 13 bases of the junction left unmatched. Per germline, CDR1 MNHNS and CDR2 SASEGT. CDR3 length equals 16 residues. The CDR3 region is CASSYRGQTVGEKLFF. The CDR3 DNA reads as TGTGCCAGCAGCTACAGGGGGCAGACTGTAGGAGAAAAACTGTTTTTT.

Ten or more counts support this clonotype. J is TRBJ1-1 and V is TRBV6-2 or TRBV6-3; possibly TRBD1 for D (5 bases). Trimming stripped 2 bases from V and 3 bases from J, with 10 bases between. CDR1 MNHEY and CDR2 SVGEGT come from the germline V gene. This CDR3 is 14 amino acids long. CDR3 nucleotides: TGTGCCAGCAGTTACAATAGGGGCTACACTGAAGCTTTCTTT. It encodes CASSYNRGYTEAFF.